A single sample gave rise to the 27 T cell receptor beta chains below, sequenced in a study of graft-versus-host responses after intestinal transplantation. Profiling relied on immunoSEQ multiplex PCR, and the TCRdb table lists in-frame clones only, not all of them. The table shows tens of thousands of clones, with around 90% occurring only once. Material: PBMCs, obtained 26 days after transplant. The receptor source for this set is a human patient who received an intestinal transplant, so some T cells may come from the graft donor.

CDR3 sequence reads: CASSLDTGGTSPLHF. The CDR3 DNA sequence: TGCGCCAGCAGCTTGGATACAGGGGGTACATCACCCCTCCACTTT. The chain is built from TRBV5-1 and TRBJ1-6; 8 positions match TRBD1. CDR1 is SGHRS, CDR2 YFSETQ, per germline. V trimming: 0 bases; J trimming: 10 bases; junction bases outside the gene matches: 6. The CDR3 runs 15 residues.

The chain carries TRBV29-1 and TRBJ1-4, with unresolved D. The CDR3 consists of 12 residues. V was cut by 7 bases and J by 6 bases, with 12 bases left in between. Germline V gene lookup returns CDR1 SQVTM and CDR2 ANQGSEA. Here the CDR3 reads CSGRTPDEKLFF. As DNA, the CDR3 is TGCAGCGGCCGGACTCCTGATGAAAAACTGTTTTTT.

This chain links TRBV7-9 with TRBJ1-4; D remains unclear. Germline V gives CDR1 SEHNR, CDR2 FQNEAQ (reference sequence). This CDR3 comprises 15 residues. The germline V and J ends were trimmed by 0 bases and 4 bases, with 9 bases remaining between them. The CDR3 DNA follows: TGTGCCAGCAGCTTAGCAGGCGGTAATAATGAAAAACTGTTTTTT. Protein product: CASSLAGGNNEKLFF.

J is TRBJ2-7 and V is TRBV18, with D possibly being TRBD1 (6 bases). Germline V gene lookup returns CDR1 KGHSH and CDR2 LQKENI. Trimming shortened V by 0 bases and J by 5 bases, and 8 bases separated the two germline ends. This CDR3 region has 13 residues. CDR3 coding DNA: TGTGCCAGCTCACCACCGGGGACAAACGAGCAGTACGTC. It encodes CASSPPGTNEQYV.

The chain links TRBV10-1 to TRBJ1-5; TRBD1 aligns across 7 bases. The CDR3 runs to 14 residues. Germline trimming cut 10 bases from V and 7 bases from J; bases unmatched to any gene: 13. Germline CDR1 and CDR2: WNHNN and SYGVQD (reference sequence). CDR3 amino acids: CAKPDDRVGQPQHF. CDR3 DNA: TGCGCCAAACCTGACGACAGGGTCGGGCAGCCCCAGCATTTT.

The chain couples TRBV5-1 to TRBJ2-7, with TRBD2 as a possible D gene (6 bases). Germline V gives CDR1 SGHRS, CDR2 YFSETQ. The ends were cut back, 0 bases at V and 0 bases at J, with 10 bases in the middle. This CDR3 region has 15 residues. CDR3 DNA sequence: TGCGCCAGCAGCTTGGCGGCGGGGACCTCCTACGAGCAGTACTTC. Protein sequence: CASSLAAGTSYEQYF.

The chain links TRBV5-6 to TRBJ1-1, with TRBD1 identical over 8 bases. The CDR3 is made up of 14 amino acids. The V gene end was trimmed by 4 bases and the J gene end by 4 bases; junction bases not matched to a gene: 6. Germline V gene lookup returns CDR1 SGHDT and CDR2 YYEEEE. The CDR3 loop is CASSPQGGSTEAFF. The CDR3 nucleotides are TGTGCCAGCAGCCCACAGGGGGGGAGCACTGAAGCTTTCTTT.

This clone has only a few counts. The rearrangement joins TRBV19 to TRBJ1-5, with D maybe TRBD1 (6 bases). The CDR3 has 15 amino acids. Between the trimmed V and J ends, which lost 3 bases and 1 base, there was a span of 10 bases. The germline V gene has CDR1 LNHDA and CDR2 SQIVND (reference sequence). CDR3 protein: CASSIVGQSNQPQHF. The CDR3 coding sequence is TGTGCCAGTAGTATCGTTGGACAGAGCAATCAGCCCCAGCATTTT.

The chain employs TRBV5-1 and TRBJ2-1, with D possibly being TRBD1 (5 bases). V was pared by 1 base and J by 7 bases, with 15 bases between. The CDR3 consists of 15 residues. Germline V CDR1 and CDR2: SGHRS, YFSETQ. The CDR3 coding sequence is TGCGCCAGCAGCTTGTTTCGCCAGGGTTGGAATGAGCAGTTCTTC. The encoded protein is CASSLFRQGWNEQFF.

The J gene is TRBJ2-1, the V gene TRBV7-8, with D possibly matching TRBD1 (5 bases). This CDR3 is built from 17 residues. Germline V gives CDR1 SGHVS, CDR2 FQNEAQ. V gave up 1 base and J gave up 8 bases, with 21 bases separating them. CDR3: CASSLGASRVLAHEQFF. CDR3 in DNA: TGTGCCAGCAGCTTAGGAGCTTCCAGGGTTCTTGCACATGAGCAGTTCTTC.

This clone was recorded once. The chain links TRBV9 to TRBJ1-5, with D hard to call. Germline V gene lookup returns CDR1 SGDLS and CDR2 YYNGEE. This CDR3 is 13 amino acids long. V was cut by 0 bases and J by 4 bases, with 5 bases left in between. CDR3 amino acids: CASSVGQNQPQHF. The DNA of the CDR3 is TGTGCCAGCAGCGTAGGGCAGAATCAGCCCCAGCATTTT.

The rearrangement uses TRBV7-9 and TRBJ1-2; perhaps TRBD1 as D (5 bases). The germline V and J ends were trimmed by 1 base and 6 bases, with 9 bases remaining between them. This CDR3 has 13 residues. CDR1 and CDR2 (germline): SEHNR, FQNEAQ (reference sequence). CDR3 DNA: TGTGCCAGCAGCTTAGTTTCGGGGGATGGCTACACCTTC. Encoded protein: CASSLVSGDGYTF.

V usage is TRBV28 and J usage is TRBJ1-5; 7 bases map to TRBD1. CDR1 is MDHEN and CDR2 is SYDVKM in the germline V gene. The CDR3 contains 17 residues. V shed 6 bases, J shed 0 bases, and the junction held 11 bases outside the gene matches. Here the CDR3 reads CASSPGTVRYSNQPQHF. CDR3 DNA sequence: TGTGCCAGCAGCCCCGGGACAGTTAGATATAGCAATCAGCCCCAGCATTTT.

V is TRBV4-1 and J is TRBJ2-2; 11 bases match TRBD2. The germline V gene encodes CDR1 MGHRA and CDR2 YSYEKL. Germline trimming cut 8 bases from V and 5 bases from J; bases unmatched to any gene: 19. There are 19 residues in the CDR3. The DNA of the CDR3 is TGCGCCAGCCCCAGTGCCCAGGGTAGCGGGAGGGAAGGGACCGGGGAGCTGTTTTTT. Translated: CASPSAQGSGREGTGELFF.

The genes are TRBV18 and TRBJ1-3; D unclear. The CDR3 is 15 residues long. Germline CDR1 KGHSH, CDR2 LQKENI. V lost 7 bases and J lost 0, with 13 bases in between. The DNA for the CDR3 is TGTGCCAGCTTACCCCGACTTCACTCTGGAAACACCATATATTTT. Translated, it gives CASLPRLHSGNTIYF.

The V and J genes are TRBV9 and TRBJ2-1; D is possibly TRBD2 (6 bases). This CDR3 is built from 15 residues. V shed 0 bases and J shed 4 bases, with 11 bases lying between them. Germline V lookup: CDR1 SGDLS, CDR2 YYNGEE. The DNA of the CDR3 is TGTGCCAGCAGCGTAGAGGATAGCGGATACAATGAGCAGTTCTTC. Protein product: CASSVEDSGYNEQFF.

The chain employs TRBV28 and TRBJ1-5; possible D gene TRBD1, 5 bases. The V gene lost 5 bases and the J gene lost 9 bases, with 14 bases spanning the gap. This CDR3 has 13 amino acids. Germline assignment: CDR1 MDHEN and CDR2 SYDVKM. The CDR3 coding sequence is TGTGCCAGCAGTCCCACGGGGGGAGGGCCCCAGCATTTT. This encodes CASSPTGGGPQHF.

In nucleotides, the CDR3 is TGTGCCAGCAGAACCCAGCTAACAGGGGCTCCAGGCTACACCTTC. Translating it yields CASRTQLTGAPGYTF. This chain uses TRBV6-5 with TRBJ1-2; 7 bases map to TRBD1. The CDR3 runs to 15 residues. The V gene end was trimmed by 6 bases and the J gene end by 8 bases; junction bases not matched to a gene: 15. Germline-derived CDR1 and CDR2 are MNHEY and SVGAGI.

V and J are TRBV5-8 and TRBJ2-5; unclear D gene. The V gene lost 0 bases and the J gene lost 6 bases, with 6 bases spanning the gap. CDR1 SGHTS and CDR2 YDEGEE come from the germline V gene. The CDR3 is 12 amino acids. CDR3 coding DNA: TGTGCCAGCAGCTTGGTATTAAAGACCCAGTACTTC. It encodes CASSLVLKTQYF. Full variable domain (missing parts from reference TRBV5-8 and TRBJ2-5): EAGVTQSPTHLIKTRGQQATLRCSPISGHTSVYWYQQALGLGLQFLLWYDEGEERNRGNFPPRFSGRQFPNYSSELNVNALELEDSALYLCASSLVLKTQYFGPGTRLLVL.

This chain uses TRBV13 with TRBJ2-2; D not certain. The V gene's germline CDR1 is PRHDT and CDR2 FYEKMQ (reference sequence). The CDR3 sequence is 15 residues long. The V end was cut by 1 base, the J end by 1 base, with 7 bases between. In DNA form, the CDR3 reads TGTGCCAGCAGCTTAGAAGGCGGGAACACCGGGGAGCTGTTTTTT. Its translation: CASSLEGGNTGELFF. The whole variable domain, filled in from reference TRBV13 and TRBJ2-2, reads AAGVIQSPRHLIKEKRETATLKCYPIPRHDTVYWYQQGPGQDPQFLISFYEKMQSDKGSIPDRFSAQQFSDYHSELNMSSLELGDSALYFCASSLEGGNTGELFFGEGSRLTVL.

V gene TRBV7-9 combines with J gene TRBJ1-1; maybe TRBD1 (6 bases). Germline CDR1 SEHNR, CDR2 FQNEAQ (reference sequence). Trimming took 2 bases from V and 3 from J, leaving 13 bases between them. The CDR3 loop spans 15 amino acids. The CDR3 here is CASSLQGSADTEAFF. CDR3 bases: TGTGCCAGCAGCTTACAGGGGTCGGCAGACACTGAAGCTTTCTTT.

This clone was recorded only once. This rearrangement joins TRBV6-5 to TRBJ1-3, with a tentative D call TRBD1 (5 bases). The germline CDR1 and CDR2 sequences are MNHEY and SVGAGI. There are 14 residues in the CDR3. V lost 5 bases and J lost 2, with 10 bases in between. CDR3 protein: CASSEVDTGNTIYF. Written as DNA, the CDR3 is TGTGCCAGCAGTGAAGTGGACACTGGAAACACCATATATTTT.

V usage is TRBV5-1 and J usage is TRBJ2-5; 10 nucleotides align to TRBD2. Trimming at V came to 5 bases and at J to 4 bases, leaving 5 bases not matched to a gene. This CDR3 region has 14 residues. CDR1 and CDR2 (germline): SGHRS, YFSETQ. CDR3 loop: CASSPGLAAETQYF. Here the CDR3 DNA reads TGCGCCAGCAGTCCAGGACTAGCGGCAGAGACCCAGTACTTC.

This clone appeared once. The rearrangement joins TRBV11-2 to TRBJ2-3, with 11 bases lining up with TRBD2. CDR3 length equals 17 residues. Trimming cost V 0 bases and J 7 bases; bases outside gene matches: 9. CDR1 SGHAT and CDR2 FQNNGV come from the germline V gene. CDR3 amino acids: CASSLELLAGGPNTQYF. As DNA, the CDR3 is TGTGCCAGCAGCTTAGAGCTCCTAGCGGGAGGACCAAATACGCAGTATTTT.

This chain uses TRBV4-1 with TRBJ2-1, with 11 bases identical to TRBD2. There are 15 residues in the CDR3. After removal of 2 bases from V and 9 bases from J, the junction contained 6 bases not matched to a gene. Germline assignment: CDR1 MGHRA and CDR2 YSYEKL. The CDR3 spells CASSQKVAGGGEQFF. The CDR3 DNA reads TGCGCCAGCAGCCAAAAGGTAGCGGGGGGGGGTGAGCAGTTCTTC.

The CDR3 coding sequence is TGTGCCAGCCGGGACAGAGTCTCCTACAATGAGCAGTTCTTC. The encoded protein is CASRDRVSYNEQFF. The rearrangement links TRBV6-1 to TRBJ2-1; TRBD1 aligns across 7 bases. CDR3 length: 14 amino acids. Germline loops: CDR1 MNHNS, CDR2 SASEGT. J was trimmed by 0 bases and V by 8 bases; bases with no gene match: 4.

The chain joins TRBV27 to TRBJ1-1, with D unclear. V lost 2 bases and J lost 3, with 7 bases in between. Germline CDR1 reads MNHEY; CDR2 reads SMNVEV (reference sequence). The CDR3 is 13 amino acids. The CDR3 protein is CASSLTPDTEAFF. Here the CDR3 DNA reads TGTGCCAGCAGTTTAACACCAGACACTGAAGCTTTCTTT.